The 30 T cell receptor beta chains in this list originate from one sample, sequenced in a study of blood T cell repertoires in COVID-19. Clones were sequenced by immunoSEQ multiplex PCR, and TCRdb holds only the in-frame ones, with some missing. In the table there are around 250,000 clones, 84% of which are singletons. The sequencing sample was made of peripheral blood. These receptors all stem from a woman aged 40 to 49 who had recovered from COVID-19.

This chain uses TRBV5-5 with TRBJ2-3, with 11 bases identical to TRBD2. J lost 3 bases, V lost 3 bases, and 3 bases had no gene match. The germline V gene has CDR1 SGHKS and CDR2 YYEKEE (reference sequence). This CDR3 is 15 amino acids long. The chain's CDR3 is CASSSRLAGTDTQYF. DNA for the CDR3: TGTGCCAGCAGCTCCCGACTAGCGGGGACAGATACGCAGTATTTT. The full variable domain, rest sourced from reference TRBV5-5 and TRBJ2-3, is DAGVTQSPTHLIKTRGQQVTLRCSPISGHKSVSWYQQVLGQGPQFIFQYYEKEERGRGNFPDRFSARQFPNYSSELNVNALLLGDSALYLCASSSRLAGTDTQYFGPGTRLTVL.

V gene TRBV6-5 combines with J gene TRBJ2-7; TRBD2 aligns across 11 bases. The CDR3 is 13 amino acids. Looked up from germline, CDR1 is MNHEY and CDR2 is SVGAGI. The J segment lost 6 bases and the V segment lost 10 bases, leaving 8 bases of the junction unmatched. In nucleotides, the CDR3 is TGTGCCACCTCGACTAGCGGGGCTGTCGAGCAGTACTTC. It is translated as CATSTSGAVEQYF.

On this clone: This sample includes further DNA sequences coding for the same CDR3. The genes are TRBV18 and TRBJ1-6; maybe TRBD1 (5 bases). The CDR3 is made up of 15 amino acids. V was shortened by 2 bases and J by 3 bases, with 8 bases between the two germline ends. Germline values: CDR1 KGHSH, CDR2 LQKENI. CDR3 amino acids: CASSPEGVYNSPLHF. The CDR3 nucleotides read TGTGCCAGCTCACCAGAAGGGGTCTATAATTCACCCCTCCACTTT. Using reference TRBV18 and TRBJ1-6 for the parts outside the CDR3, the full variable domain is NAGVMQNPRHLVRRRGQEARLRCSPMKGHSHVYWYRQLPEEGLKFMVYLQKENIIDESGMPKERFSAEFPKEGPSILRIQQVVRGDSAAYFCASSPEGVYNSPLHFGNGTRLTVT.

By sample share, this clone is medium-sized. The chain is built from TRBV7-9 and TRBJ1-3; D is perhaps TRBD1 (5 bases). CDR1 and CDR2 (germline): SEHNR, FQNEAQ (reference sequence). V was clipped by 2 bases and J by 4 bases, with 15 bases between them. This CDR3 region has 16 residues. CDR3: CASSLNRSFLGNTIYF. CDR3 DNA: TGTGCCAGCAGCTTAAACAGGTCTTTTCTCGGAAACACCATATATTTT.

The count of this clone is one. V gene TRBV30 combines with J gene TRBJ2-3; D call uncertain. This CDR3 has 11 amino acids. V lost 3 bases, J lost 5 bases, and 6 bases lay in between. Germline V gene data show CDR1 as GTSNPN and CDR2 as SVGIG (reference sequence). The CDR3 DNA is TGTGCCTGGAGCAGGCTAGATACGCAGTATTTT. This gives the protein CAWSRLDTQYF. The variable domain in full, completed from reference TRBV30 and TRBJ2-3, reads SQTIHQWPATLVQPVGSPLSLECTVEGTSNPNLYWYRQAAGRGLQLLFYSVGIGQISSEVPQNLSASRPQDRQFILSSKKLLLSDSGFYLCAWSRLDTQYFGPGTRLTVL.

The chain joins TRBV28 to TRBJ2-7, with D tentatively TRBD1 (6 bases). This CDR3 has 15 residues. Germline loops: CDR1 MDHEN, CDR2 SYDVKM. V was pared by 6 bases and J by 1 base, with 16 bases between. CDR3 DNA sequence: TGTGCCAGCAGGACCCAACGGGACATTTCCTACGAGCAGTACTTC. It codes for CASRTQRDISYEQYF.

This clone was observed a handful of times. This rearrangement joins TRBV2 to TRBJ1-5, with D possibly TRBD1 on 6 matching bases. CDR3 length: 15 amino acids. The V gene's germline CDR1 is SNHLY and CDR2 FYNNEI. The V end lost 6 bases, the J end lost 2 bases, and 14 bases lay between the germline ends. The CDR3 sequence: CASSGGLRGNQPQHF. DNA of the CDR3: TGTGCCAGCAGCGGGGGGCTCCGGGGCAATCAGCCCCAGCATTTT.

The chain joins TRBV18 to TRBJ2-7; 10 bases map to TRBD2. The trim removed 6 bases at V and 1 base at J, leaving 9 bases unmatched. The CDR3 spans 16 residues. Germline CDR1 KGHSH, CDR2 LQKENI. For the CDR3, the DNA is TGTGCCAGCTCGTCCATGCTAGCGGGGGCTTCCTACGAGCAGTACTTC. This gives the protein CASSSMLAGASYEQYF.

V usage is TRBV7-6 and J usage is TRBJ2-1; D might be TRBD2 (5 bases). The CDR3 has 14 amino acids. Germline V gene sequence: CDR1 SGHVS, CDR2 FNYEAQ. Trimming removed 4 bases from V and 5 bases from J, with 12 bases in between. DNA for the CDR3: TGTGCCAGCAGCTCGGCCGGGAAACACAATGAGCAGTTCTTC. Amino acids: CASSSAGKHNEQFF.

This chain connects TRBV19 to TRBJ1-2, with 8 bases that match TRBD1. CDR3 length: 16 amino acids. Germline-derived CDR1 and CDR2 are LNHDA and SQIVND (reference sequence). The V gene end was trimmed by 3 bases and the J gene end by 2 bases; junction bases not matched to a gene: 8. CDR3 DNA sequence: TGTGCCAGTAGTATTTCGGGGACAGGCGGAAACTATGGCTACACCTTC. Translating gives CASSISGTGGNYGYTF.

CDR3 bases: TGTGCCAGCAGTGGAGGGTTAAGGAGCTACACCTTC. Translating it yields CASSGGLRSYTF. This chain joins TRBV25-1 and TRBJ1-2; unclear D gene. The CDR3 has 12 amino acids. Germline CDR1 and CDR2: MGHDK and SYGVNS. The V gene lost 4 bases and the J gene lost 9 bases, with 12 bases spanning the gap.

The chain couples TRBV19 to TRBJ1-4, with 10 positions matching TRBD1. Germline CDR1 reads LNHDA; CDR2 reads SQIVND (reference sequence). This CDR3 spans 14 amino acids. The junction had 5 bases not matched to a gene; V was cut back by 7 bases and J by 6 bases. Here the CDR3 DNA reads TGTGCCAGTAACCCGGGACAGGGGTATGAAAAACTGTTTTTT. This codes for CASNPGQGYEKLFF.

The sample holds a few counts of this clone. This rearrangement joins TRBV29-1 to TRBJ1-1; 10 bases line up with TRBD1. Trimming at V came to 5 bases and at J to 1 base, leaving 13 bases not matched to a gene. CDR3 size: 17 residues. Looked up from germline, CDR1 is SQVTM and CDR2 is ANQGSEA. The CDR3 DNA reads TGCAGCGTTCGTTTGTTCGGGACAGGGGCTGAGAACACTGAAGCTTTCTTT. Translating gives CSVRLFGTGAENTEAFF.

The chain links TRBV29-1 to TRBJ2-3; 12 bases align to TRBD2. Unmatched junction bases numbered 3, after V lost 2 bases and J lost 3 bases. The V gene's germline CDR1 is SQVTM and CDR2 ANQGSEA. The CDR3 consists of 15 residues. The CDR3 loop is CSVELAGGPTDTQYF. CDR3 DNA: TGCAGCGTTGAACTAGCGGGGGGGCCGACAGATACGCAGTATTTT.

This clone was found a few times. The chain combines TRBV3-1 (or the pseudogene TRBV3-2) with TRBJ2-7; D may be TRBD2 (6 bases). V was pared by 5 bases and J by 7 bases, with 18 bases between. The length of the CDR3 is 14 residues. Germline CDR1 and CDR2: LGHDT and YNNKEL (reference sequence). The CDR3 loop reads CASSSGTYAGEQYF. CDR3 nucleotide sequence: TGTGCCAGCAGCTCCGGGACCTACGCGGGGGAGCAGTACTTC.

The chain is built from TRBV28 and TRBJ2-7, with D perhaps TRBD1 (6 bases). The CDR3 sequence is 13 residues long. V gave up 6 bases and J gave up 0 bases, with 9 bases separating them. In germline, CDR1 is MDHEN, CDR2 SYDVKM. CDR3 residues: CASRPDSSYEQYF. CDR3 DNA: TGTGCCAGCAGACCGGACAGCTCCTACGAGCAGTACTTC.

The gene calls are TRBV19 and TRBJ1-6; 7 bases match TRBD1. Germline CDR1 LNHDA, CDR2 SQIVND (reference sequence). Germline trimming cut 3 bases from V and 4 bases from J; bases unmatched to any gene: 3. The CDR3 runs 15 residues. The CDR3 bases are TGTGCCAGTAGTATTGGGACAGTTTATAATTCACCCCTCCACTTT. Translated: CASSIGTVYNSPLHF.

The chain combines TRBV5-1 with TRBJ1-2, with 8 nucleotides matching TRBD1. Looked up from germline, CDR1 is SGHRS and CDR2 is YFSETQ. V gave up 3 bases and J gave up 7 bases; unmatched junction bases: 5. CDR3 length: 13 amino acids. The CDR3 sequence: CASSSGQGGGYTF. In DNA form, the CDR3 reads TGCGCCAGCAGCTCCGGACAGGGAGGTGGCTACACCTTC.

The rearrangement uses TRBV6-5 and TRBJ1-4; TRBD1 matches 7 bases. The CDR3 loop spans 14 amino acids. Germline V gives CDR1 MNHEY, CDR2 SVGAGI. With V trimmed by 5 bases and J by 6 bases, 6 bases remained unmatched. This chain's CDR3 is CASSSAGGDEKLFF. In DNA form, the CDR3 reads TGTGCCAGCAGTAGTGCAGGGGGTGATGAAAAACTGTTTTTT.

The rearrangement links TRBV28 to TRBJ1-2; D unresolved. The germline V and J ends were trimmed by 3 bases and 6 bases, with 17 bases remaining between them. The CDR3 is 15 residues long. Germline V CDR1 and CDR2: MDHEN, SYDVKM. The CDR3 loop is CASSLPLGIRNGYTF. DNA for the CDR3: TGTGCCAGCAGTTTGCCCCTCGGGATCAGGAATGGCTACACCTTC.

This rearrangement joins TRBV7-9 to TRBJ1-4; TRBD1 matches at 7 bases. The germline gives CDR1 SEHNR, CDR2 FQNEAQ (reference sequence). Unmatched junction bases numbered 22, after V lost 2 bases and J lost 10 bases. This CDR3 comprises 19 residues. In DNA, the CDR3 is TGTGCCAGCAGCTTATTATCGGTACAGGGGCGGCCTGGGGCTGGAAAACTGTTTTTT. Its translation is CASSLLSVQGRPGAGKLFF.

The J gene is TRBJ2-7, the V gene TRBV30; maybe TRBD1 (6 bases). CDR1 GTSNPN and CDR2 SVGIG come from the germline V gene (reference sequence). CDR3 length equals 15 residues. Trimming stripped 2 bases from V and 1 base from J, with 15 bases between. The CDR3 DNA reads TGTGCCTGGAGTCGACTGAACACAGGGTCCTACGAGCAGTACTTC. Translated: CAWSRLNTGSYEQYF.

This clone was detected once. This chain links TRBV28 with TRBJ2-5; perhaps TRBD2 as D (6 bases). Germline lookup yields CDR1 MDHEN and CDR2 SYDVKM. V was shortened by 4 bases and J by 5 bases, with 17 bases between the two germline ends. The CDR3 length is 15 residues. CDR3 residues: CASSSGTFFIETQYF. CDR3 in DNA: TGTGCCAGCAGTTCCGGGACTTTTTTTATCGAGACCCAGTACTTC.

The rearrangement joins TRBV5-4 to TRBJ2-7; 9 bases match TRBD1. V lost 4 bases, J lost 4 bases, and 6 bases stayed unmatched. This CDR3 is 14 amino acids long. The germline V gene encodes CDR1 SGHNT and CDR2 YYREEE (reference sequence). CDR3: CASSAGTGYYEQYF. For the CDR3, the DNA is TGTGCCAGCAGCGCCGGGACAGGGTATTACGAGCAGTACTTC.

The chain is built from TRBV7-7 and TRBJ2-5; the match to TRBD1 covers 10 bases. This CDR3 comprises 15 residues. V shed 1 base and J 7 bases; nucleotides not matched to a gene: 6. Germline values: CDR1 SSHAT, CDR2 FNYEAQ (reference sequence). CDR3 region: CASSLVGTGAGTQYF. As DNA, the CDR3 is TGTGCCAGCAGCTTAGTCGGGACAGGGGCCGGGACCCAGTACTTC.

The V call is TRBV7-9, the J call TRBJ1-5, with 7 bases identical to TRBD1. CDR1 SEHNR and CDR2 FQNEAQ come from the germline V gene (reference sequence). V dropped 5 bases and J dropped 0; count of bases not matched to a gene: 4. This CDR3 spans 15 amino acids. The CDR3 DNA follows: TGTGCCAGCAGCGCGGGACAGTTTAGCAATCAGCCCCAGCATTTT. Translated, it gives CASSAGQFSNQPQHF.

This chain joins TRBV6-5 and TRBJ1-1; no clear D gene. Germline assignment: CDR1 MNHEY and CDR2 SVGAGI. This CDR3 spans 13 amino acids. Trimming stripped 4 bases from V and 6 bases from J, with 12 bases between. The CDR3 loop reads CASSSTPRAEAFF. For the CDR3, the DNA is TGTGCCAGCAGTTCAACCCCCCGGGCTGAAGCTTTCTTT.

The chain employs TRBV20-1 and TRBJ1-1; D unclear. The germline gives CDR1 DFQATT, CDR2 SNEGSKA (reference sequence). There are 10 residues in the CDR3. V dropped 6 bases and J dropped 4 bases, with 6 bases sitting between them. In DNA, the CDR3 is TGCAGTGCCCTTAGCACTGAAGCTTTCTTT. Its translation is CSALSTEAFF.

This chain uses TRBV6-5 with TRBJ1-5; 9 bases are shared with TRBD1. The CDR3 runs to 15 residues. Trimming removed 6 bases from V and 6 bases from J; junction bases left unmatched: 9. Germline values: CDR1 MNHEY, CDR2 SVGAGI. CDR3 coding DNA: TGTGCCAGCAGAAAGACAGGGGGGGACGGTCAGCCCCAGCATTTT. Translation: CASRKTGGDGQPQHF.

This chain joins TRBV14 and TRBJ1-2, with 9 positions matching TRBD1. With 4 bases clipped from V and 4 bases from J, the junction kept 7 bases outside the gene matches. Germline V gives CDR1 SGHDN, CDR2 FVKESK. CDR3 length: 15 residues. CDR3 coding DNA: TGTGCCAGCAGCCCCCTGACAGGGGGGGTCTATGGCTACACCTTC. Protein: CASSPLTGGVYGYTF.